Detailed here is one TCR beta chain. This sample includes further DNA sequences coding for the same CDR3. In the study's own analysis: Quantification of nucleated cells was approximated via reference gene primer amplification. The data were produced by immunoSEQ multiplex PCR, yet TCRdb's version contains in-frame clones alone and is incomplete. The DNA gave D and trimming, while V, J and clone size come from that table. The table includes 200,000 to 300,000 clones, about 89% detected once. The entry originates in a study of blood T cell repertoires in COVID-19. Study-wide context: There were acute and convalescent COVID-19 samples, and they came from the United States, Italy and Spain. PBMCs, B-cell-depleted T cells, or T cells were the source of the cDNA or gDNA that made up the material.

CDR1 is MDHEN, CDR2 SYDVKM, per germline. Trimming stripped 8 bases from V and 0 bases from J, with 5 bases between. The CDR3 totals 12 residues. Everyone who took part was roughly 18 to 89 years old, and they came from 20 to 25 US areas. The sample taken for sequencing was PBMCs or T cells enriched from blood (not recorded which). The J gene is TRBJ1-3, the V gene TRBV28; no clear D gene. The sequence derives from a woman under 30 who had recovered from COVID-19. The CDR3 is CASGLSGNTIYF. The CDR3 DNA reads TGTGCCAGCGGGCTCTCTGGAAACACCATATATTTT.